The 15 T cell receptor beta chains presented below share a single source sample, sequenced in a study of Ad26.COV2.S vaccination and SARS-CoV-2 variants. The assay was immunoSEQ multiplex PCR, and TCRdb's table has in-frame clones only and misses some. The sample has about 680,000 clones; roughly 90% are singletons. Treatment meaning: 19 received Ad26.COV2.S at low or high dose, single or two shots; 5 received placebo; per-sample allocation not given. On day 63 after the first injection, vaccine and placebo recipients gave samples. Sequencing used peripheral blood, obtained in a trial of Ad26.COV2.S vaccine versus placebo. Receptor source: a person between 18 and 65 years old who received the Ad26.COV2.S COVID-19 vaccine or a placebo.

V gene TRBV29-1 combines with J gene TRBJ2-1, with a possible D match to TRBD1 (5 bases). The CDR3 has 11 amino acids. Trimming pared 7 bases from V and 8 bases from J, leaving 12 bases between. CDR1 and CDR2 from the germline V gene are SQVTM and ANQGSEA. The CDR3 region has the DNA TGCAGCGCCCGACAGATGTATGAGCAGTTCTTC. Translated: CSARQMYEQFF.

The rearrangement uses TRBV15 and TRBJ2-1; TRBD2 might be the D (6 bases). V gave up 3 bases and J gave up 0 bases, with 9 bases separating them. Germline-derived CDR1 and CDR2 are LNHNV and YYDKDF (reference sequence). The CDR3 is made up of 15 amino acids. CDR3 DNA: TGTGCCACCAGCAGCCGGGGAGGCTCCTACAATGAGCAGTTCTTC. Translating gives CATSSRGGSYNEQFF.

A remark on this clone: In the same sample, other DNA sequences code for this CDR3. The CDR3 nucleotides are TGCGCCAGCAGCTTAGGGGAGAACACCGGGGAGCTGTTTTTT. As protein: CASSLGENTGELFF. The chain couples TRBV5-1 to TRBJ2-2, with D possibly matching TRBD1 (5 bases). The CDR3 has 14 amino acids. Trimming removed 2 bases at V and 1 base at J, with 6 bases between. CDR1 and CDR2 from the germline V gene are SGHRS and YFSETQ.

The V call is TRBV14, the J call TRBJ2-3; the D is unclear. V was clipped by 2 bases and J by 1 base, with 10 bases between them. The CDR3 sequence is 15 residues long. CDR1 and CDR2 (germline): SGHDN, FVKESK. CDR3 sequence (DNA): TGTGCCAGCAGCCAAACCAGCTTAGGCACAGATACGCAGTATTTT. Translating it yields CASSQTSLGTDTQYF.

This clone showed up just once. This rearrangement joins TRBV11-2 to TRBJ1-4; a possible D gene is TRBD1 (5 bases). Between the trimmed V and J ends, which lost 4 bases and 6 bases, there was a span of 9 bases. The CDR3 is 13 residues long. Germline V gives CDR1 SGHAT, CDR2 FQNNGV. CDR3 in DNA: TGTGCCAGCAGCTCCCAAGGGGATGAAAAACTGTTTTTT. Translating gives CASSSQGDEKLFF.

The chain combines TRBV7-6 with TRBJ2-7, with 7 bases that match TRBD1. Germline values: CDR1 SGHVS, CDR2 FNYEAQ. Trimming took 5 bases from V and 7 from J; bases not matched to a gene: 11. This CDR3 has 14 residues. The CDR3 protein is CASSPWDRRGEQYF. In DNA form, the CDR3 reads TGTGCCAGCAGCCCGTGGGACAGAAGGGGGGAGCAGTACTTC. Full variable domain (rest looked up from reference TRBV7-6 and TRBJ2-7): GAGVSQSPRYKVTKRGQDVALRCDPISGHVSLYWYRQALGQGPEFLTYFNYEAQQDKSGLPNDRFSAERPEGSISTLTIQRTEQRDSAMYRCASSPWDRRGEQYFGPGTRLTVT.

J is TRBJ1-1 and V is TRBV30; no clear D. V was cut by 2 bases and J by 10 bases, with 11 bases left in between. The CDR3 is 11 amino acids. Germline V gene data show CDR1 as GTSNPN and CDR2 as SVGIG (reference sequence). The CDR3 bases are TGTGCCTGGAGTTCTTCGGTAGGAGCTTTCTTT. Protein: CAWSSSVGAFF.

V usage is TRBV18 and J usage is TRBJ2-3, with D possibly TRBD2 on 5 matching bases. CDR1 is KGHSH and CDR2 is LQKENI in the germline V gene. Between the trimmed V and J ends, which lost 3 bases and 1 base, there was a span of 8 bases. The CDR3 runs 14 residues. The CDR3 here is CASSPSRGTDTQYF. The CDR3 DNA follows: TGTGCCAGCTCACCTTCGAGGGGCACAGATACGCAGTATTTT.

J is TRBJ1-3 and V is TRBV30; possibly TRBD1 for D (6 bases). The CDR3 has 14 amino acids. With 3 bases removed from V and 4 bases from J, the gap between germline ends came to 13 bases. Germline assignment: CDR1 GTSNPN and CDR2 SVGIG (reference sequence). CDR3 sequence: CAWSVGGGGNTIYF. The CDR3, as DNA: TGTGCCTGGAGCGTGGGGGGCGGAGGAAACACCATATATTTT.

The V call is TRBV3-1 (or the pseudogene TRBV3-2), the J call TRBJ2-7; 7 nucleotides align to TRBD2. The CDR3 has 15 amino acids. Germline values: CDR1 LGHDT, CDR2 YNNKEL (reference sequence). V trimming: 2 bases; J trimming: 4 bases; junction bases outside the gene matches: 8. CDR3: CASSQPYTGGYEQYF. CDR3 sequence (DNA): TGTGCCAGCAGCCAACCCTACACCGGGGGGTACGAGCAGTACTTC.

The rearrangement uses TRBV27 and TRBJ2-2, with D perhaps TRBD2 (6 bases). CDR3 length: 15 residues. Germline CDR1 and CDR2: MNHEY and SMNVEV (reference sequence). V was cut by 6 bases and J by 1 base, with 12 bases left in between. The CDR3 here is CASSSLAQNTGELFF. CDR3 sequence (DNA): TGTGCCAGCAGCTCACTAGCCCAGAACACCGGGGAGCTGTTTTTT.

This chain uses TRBV5-5 with TRBJ2-2; D gene ambiguous. CDR1 SGHKS and CDR2 YYEKEE come from the germline V gene (reference sequence). This CDR3 spans 13 amino acids. Trimming cost V 2 bases and J 5 bases, with 7 bases left between them. The CDR3 here is CASSFGNTGELFF. In nucleotides, the CDR3 is TGTGCCAGCAGCTTTGGGAATACCGGGGAGCTGTTTTTT.

V gene TRBV10-3 combines with J gene TRBJ1-6; perhaps TRBD1 as D (6 bases). V lost 4 bases and J lost 9, with 16 bases in between. Germline V lookup: CDR1 ENHRY, CDR2 SYGVKD. The CDR3 runs 15 residues. The CDR3 region has the DNA TGTGCCATCAGTGCCCGGACAGCAATCTCTTCACCCCTCCACTTT. Protein product: CAISARTAISSPLHF.

V and J are TRBV24-1 and TRBJ2-6; the D is unclear. Trimming stripped 4 bases from V and 4 bases from J, with 13 bases between. Germline CDR1 is KGHDR and CDR2 is SFDVKD. The CDR3 consists of 16 residues. DNA for the CDR3: TGTGCCACCAGTGACCACGGCAGCCGGGGGGCCAACGTCCTGACTTTC. It specifies CATSDHGSRGANVLTF.

In its sample, this clone was seen a few times. V is TRBV6-5 and J is TRBJ2-7; D is perhaps TRBD2 (6 bases). Germline V gives CDR1 MNHEY, CDR2 SVGAGI. This CDR3 has 14 residues. The germline V and J ends were trimmed by 2 bases and 3 bases, with 11 bases remaining between them. CDR3 bases: TGTGCCAGCAGTTACGGGGCGGGAATCTACGAGCAGTACTTC. Encoded protein: CASSYGAGIYEQYF.